What follows are 27 T cell receptor beta chains derived from one specimen sequenced in a study of blood T cell repertoires in COVID-19. Clones were sequenced by immunoSEQ multiplex PCR, and TCRdb holds only the in-frame ones, with some missing. The sample has 150,000 to 170,000 clones, 76% seen once; the top ten hold 3% to 4.5%. The sequenced sample was peripheral blood. These receptor sequences come from a woman at least 80 years old with acute or convalescent COVID-19.

This sequence joins TRBV2 and TRBJ1-5; TRBD1 is a possible D gene (5 bases). Looked up from germline, CDR1 is SNHLY and CDR2 is FYNNEI. The CDR3 is 12 amino acids. V was pared by 3 bases and J by 6 bases, with 6 bases between. CDR3 sequence (DNA): TGTGCCAGCAGTGACCAGGGTCAGCCCCAGCATTTT. Encoded protein: CASSDQGQPQHF. Drawing the rest from reference TRBV2 and TRBJ1-5, the complete variable domain is EPEVTQTPSHQVTQMGQEVILRCVPISNHLYFYWYRQILGQKVEFLVSFYNNEISEKSEIFDDQFSVERPDGSNFTLKIRSTKLEDSAMYFCASSDQGQPQHFGDGTRLSIL.

The J gene is TRBJ2-5, the V gene TRBV19; D may be TRBD1 (5 bases). Trimming removed 6 bases at V and 0 bases at J, with 11 bases between. CDR3 length: 14 residues. Looked up from germline, CDR1 is LNHDA and CDR2 is SQIVND (reference sequence). The CDR3 bases are TGTGCCAGTAGCCGGACAATCAACCAAGAGACCCAGTACTTC. This gives the protein CASSRTINQETQYF.

This chain joins TRBV7-9 and TRBJ1-1; D unresolved. The germline V and J ends were trimmed by 2 bases and 1 base, with 8 bases remaining between them. The CDR3 loop spans 14 amino acids. The germline V gene has CDR1 SEHNR and CDR2 FQNEAQ (reference sequence). The CDR3 protein is CASSLFGENTEAFF. In DNA form, the CDR3 reads TGTGCCAGCAGCTTATTCGGAGAGAACACTGAAGCTTTCTTT.

The chain recombines TRBV27 with TRBJ2-7, with a possible D match to TRBD1 (6 bases). Germline V lookup: CDR1 MNHEY, CDR2 SMNVEV (reference sequence). V was pared by 5 bases and J by 2 bases, with 16 bases between. This CDR3 has 15 amino acids. For the CDR3, the DNA is TGTGCCAGCAGTCACCGGGACAATCCAGCCTACGAGCAGTACTTC. As protein: CASSHRDNPAYEQYF.

This clone was detected once. The gene calls are TRBV19 and TRBJ1-5, with a tentative D call TRBD1 (5 bases). Trimming left V 3 bases short and J 3 bases short, with 12 bases between. From germline, CDR1 is LNHDA and CDR2 SQIVND (reference sequence). The CDR3 runs 15 residues. The CDR3 reads CASSMARALNQPQHF. The DNA of the CDR3 is TGTGCCAGTAGTATGGCCAGGGCACTCAATCAGCCCCAGCATTTT.

The rearrangement links TRBV5-5 to TRBJ2-7; 10 nucleotides line up with TRBD2. J gave up 3 bases and V 1 base, and 13 bases lay outside the gene matches. This CDR3 comprises 18 residues. CDR1 and CDR2 from the germline V gene are SGHKS and YYEKEE (reference sequence). This CDR3 is CASSLLGPSGSEVYEQYF. For the CDR3, the DNA is TGTGCCAGCAGCTTGTTAGGGCCTAGCGGGAGTGAGGTCTACGAGCAGTACTTC.

CDR3 sequence: CASSLETGETQYF. CDR3 sequence (DNA): TGCGCCAGCAGCTTGGAAACCGGGGAGACCCAGTACTTC. This sequence joins TRBV5-1 and TRBJ2-5, with D hard to call. This CDR3 spans 13 amino acids. From germline, CDR1 is SGHRS and CDR2 YFSETQ. V was shortened by 0 bases and J by 5 bases, with 8 bases between the two germline ends.

This rearrangement joins TRBV6-5 to TRBJ2-2; TRBD1 aligns across 7 bases. Germline CDR1 is MNHEY and CDR2 is SVGAGI. The CDR3 sequence is 13 residues long. V trimming: 7 bases; J trimming: 9 bases; junction bases outside the gene matches: 8. CDR3 sequence: CASKPGQSWELFF. CDR3 DNA: TGTGCCAGCAAACCGGGACAGTCCTGGGAGCTGTTTTTT.

The gene calls are TRBV6-6 and TRBJ1-1; D is possibly TRBD1 (5 bases). The length of the CDR3 is 13 residues. Trimming stripped 7 bases from V and 8 bases from J, with 17 bases between. Per germline, CDR1 MNHNY and CDR2 SVGAGI (reference sequence). In nucleotides, the CDR3 is TGTGCCAGCATCCCCGTCGGGGGGATAGAAGCTTTCTTT. Protein sequence: CASIPVGGIEAFF.

The chain carries TRBV6-5 and TRBJ1-1; D unclear. Trimming pared 8 bases from V and 6 bases from J, leaving 16 bases between. CDR1 and CDR2 (germline): MNHEY, SVGAGI. This CDR3 has 13 amino acids. CDR3 coding DNA: TGTGCCAGCCGACCCAATGACGGGGCTGAAGCTTTCTTT. Protein sequence: CASRPNDGAEAFF.

The chain joins TRBV7-2 to TRBJ1-4, with D unclear. Germline CDR1 and CDR2: SGHTA and FQGNSA. The CDR3 is 15 residues long. V shed 5 bases and J shed 7 bases, with 17 bases lying between them. The CDR3 loop reads CASSPWAGEGEKLFF. The CDR3 bases are TGTGCCAGCAGCCCTTGGGCAGGTGAGGGTGAAAAACTGTTTTTT.

The V and J genes are TRBV19 and TRBJ2-5; TRBD2 agrees at 8 bases. The CDR3 spans 16 residues. V dropped 4 bases and J dropped 1; count of bases not matched to a gene: 8. Germline CDR1 reads LNHDA; CDR2 reads SQIVND (reference sequence). CDR3: CASSNFERGIQETQYF. The CDR3 DNA sequence: TGTGCCAGTAGTAACTTTGAGCGGGGGATCCAAGAGACCCAGTACTTC.

V and J are TRBV29-1 and TRBJ2-3; 8 bases map to TRBD2. This CDR3 comprises 14 residues. CDR1 is SQVTM and CDR2 is ANQGSEA in the germline V gene. V lost 7 bases to trimming and J lost 4 bases; unmatched junction nucleotides: 10. The CDR3 region has the DNA TGCAGCGCCGAGGCGGGGGGAGGGTCAGATACGCAGTATTTT. It codes for CSAEAGGGSDTQYF.

The chain employs TRBV30 and TRBJ1-2; maybe TRBD1 (5 bases). The CDR3 is 13 amino acids. Trimming removed 8 bases from V and 5 bases from J, with 18 bases in between. Germline V gene lookup returns CDR1 GTSNPN and CDR2 SVGIG (reference sequence). The CDR3 sequence is CALTWTSQYGYTF. CDR3 in DNA: TGTGCCCTAACTTGGACATCACAATATGGCTACACCTTC.

The genes are TRBV5-1 and TRBJ2-3; TRBD2 might be the D (8 bases). V was clipped by 4 bases and J by 4 bases, with 16 bases between them. CDR1 is SGHRS and CDR2 is YFSETQ in the germline V gene. The CDR3 runs 15 residues. The CDR3 DNA reads TGCGCCAGCAGCCCCCGGGAGGGGGCCCCAGATACGCAGTATTTT. Protein product: CASSPREGAPDTQYF.

This clone has more than one count but fewer than ten. This chain uses TRBV6-5 with TRBJ1-1; 7 bases map to TRBD1. The germline gives CDR1 MNHEY, CDR2 SVGAGI. Trimming at V came to 6 bases and at J to 9 bases, leaving 10 bases not matched to a gene. This CDR3 is built from 13 residues. CDR3 in amino acids: CASRPTGTEKAFF. DNA of the CDR3: TGTGCCAGCAGACCCACCGGGACAGAGAAAGCTTTCTTT.

The chain recombines TRBV6-1 with TRBJ1-2; the match to TRBD1 covers 7 bases. Germline lookup yields CDR1 MNHNS and CDR2 SASEGT. Trimming at V came to 2 bases and at J to 0 bases, leaving 3 bases not matched to a gene. The CDR3 consists of 15 residues. Here the CDR3 reads CASSERQGANYGYTF. CDR3 nucleotides: TGTGCCAGCAGTGAACGACAGGGAGCTAACTATGGCTACACCTTC.

In its sample, this clone was seen a few times. The chain combines TRBV5-1 with TRBJ1-2; D not resolved. The CDR3 loop spans 13 amino acids. CDR1 is SGHRS, CDR2 YFSETQ, per germline. Trimming removed 4 bases at V and 2 bases at J, with 9 bases between. The CDR3 region has the DNA TGCGCCAGCAGCCCGAGCTTGAACTATGGCTACACCTTC. It specifies CASSPSLNYGYTF.

CDR3 region: CASSLEGRRRPEAFF. CDR3 in DNA: TGTGCCAGCAGCTTAGAGGGCAGAAGGAGGCCTGAAGCTTTCTTT. This chain connects TRBV13 to TRBJ1-1, with unresolved D. The CDR3 is 15 residues long. CDR1 is PRHDT, CDR2 FYEKMQ, per germline (reference sequence). Trimming left V 1 base short and J 6 bases short, with 15 bases between.

The chain carries TRBV7-2 and TRBJ1-1, with D possibly matching TRBD1 (5 bases). Germline CDR1 reads SGHTA; CDR2 reads FQGNSA. The ends were cut back, 0 bases at V and 4 bases at J, with 12 bases in the middle. The CDR3 has 15 amino acids. As DNA, the CDR3 is TGTGCCAGCAGCTTAGCCCTAGAAGGGGTCACTGAAGCTTTCTTT. Its protein product is CASSLALEGVTEAFF.

The chain couples TRBV20-1 to TRBJ2-5, with a possible D match to TRBD2 (6 bases). The CDR3 extends over 13 amino acids. Germline-derived CDR1 and CDR2 are DFQATT and SNEGSKA (reference sequence). V lost 3 bases to trimming and J lost 5 bases, with 13 bases between them. The CDR3 reads CSASDGGAETQYF. The CDR3 DNA reads TGCAGTGCTAGTGACGGAGGGGCGGAGACCCAGTACTTC.

The chain carries TRBV28 and TRBJ1-6; D possibly corresponds to TRBD1 (5 bases). The V end was cut by 3 bases, the J end by 6 bases, with 12 bases between. Germline CDR1 is MDHEN and CDR2 is SYDVKM. The CDR3 runs to 15 residues. The CDR3 loop is CASSLPGDLNSPLHF. The DNA for the CDR3 is TGTGCCAGCAGTTTGCCGGGGGACCTTAATTCACCCCTCCACTTT.

V usage is TRBV5-6 and J usage is TRBJ2-4, with 9 positions matching TRBD2. The CDR3 length is 15 residues. Trimming took 4 bases from V and 5 from J; bases not matched to a gene: 7. Germline-derived CDR1 and CDR2 are SGHDT and YYEEEE. The CDR3 loop reads CASSPAGLAENIQYF. The DNA of the CDR3 is TGTGCCAGCAGCCCCGCGGGACTAGCAGAAAACATTCAGTACTTC.

The chain carries TRBV7-3 and TRBJ2-3, with 9 bases matching TRBD1. Germline V CDR1 and CDR2: SGHTA, FQGTGA. V dropped 5 bases and J dropped 5; count of bases not matched to a gene: 8. CDR3 length: 15 amino acids. The CDR3 coding sequence is TGTGCCAGCAGCCGACAGGGGGACCTGGGAGATACGCAGTATTTT. Its translation: CASSRQGDLGDTQYF. The whole variable domain, filled in from reference TRBV7-3 and TRBJ2-3, reads GAGVSQTPSNKVTEKGKYVELRCDPISGHTALYWYRQSLGQGPEFLIYFQGTGAADDSGLPNDRFFAVRPEGSVSTLKIQRTERGDSAVYLCASSRQGDLGDTQYFGPGTRLTVL.

As DNA, the CDR3 is TGTGCCAGCAGCCAACTAGCGGGGGCGTCCTCCTACAATGAGCAGTTCTTC. This gives the protein CASSQLAGASSYNEQFF. The chain employs TRBV4-2 and TRBJ2-1, with 10 nucleotides matching TRBD2. Losses at the gene ends were 2 bases for V and 0 bases for J; bases not matched to a gene: 4. The CDR3 length is 17 residues. Germline-derived CDR1 and CDR2 are LGHNA and YNFKEQ.

This chain connects TRBV4-3 to TRBJ1-2; 8 bases line up with TRBD1. J was trimmed by 7 bases and V by 0 bases; bases with no gene match: 4. From germline, CDR1 is LGHNA and CDR2 YSLEER. The CDR3 totals 14 residues. CDR3: CASSQDRTGFGYTF. CDR3 in DNA: TGCGCCAGCAGCCAAGACCGGACAGGGTTTGGCTACACCTTC.

The chain joins TRBV5-1 to TRBJ2-1, with 11 bases fitting TRBD2. CDR1 and CDR2 from the germline V gene are SGHRS and YFSETQ. The CDR3 sequence is 16 residues long. V dropped 1 base and J dropped 9; count of bases not matched to a gene: 9. The CDR3 nucleotides read TGCGCCAGCAGCTTGCTAGCGGGAGGAAGGGGGGGTGAGCAGTTCTTC. Amino acid sequence: CASSLLAGGRGGEQFF.